This T cell receptor (beta chain) was recovered during a study of spatial heterogeneity in lung cancer. Study in general: A unique TCR and UMI combination showed up more than ten times in raw reads, on average.

The ends were cut back, 0 bases at V and 0 bases at J, with 8 bases in the middle. Germline CDR1 is SGHRS and CDR2 is YFSETQ. The CDR3 is 15 amino acids. From the 5' RACE reads, TCRdb called clonotypes with MiXCR, one entry per CDR3 protein. The data show fewer than 6,000 distinct CDR3 sequences, more than 25% seen once. Described time point: sample taken at primary tumor resection. Whole RNA came from tumor, nontumor lung or frozen PBMC and was sequenced without being sorted. The sequenced sample was PBMCs, obtained at surgery. The chain is built from TRBV5-1 and TRBJ2-3; D not resolved. The sequence came from a male donor with early-stage non-small cell lung cancer. The CDR3 here is CASSLVDTSTDTQYF. DNA of the CDR3: TGCGCCAGCAGCTTGGTAGACACCAGCACAGATACGCAGTATTTT.